This T cell receptor beta chain was found in a study of blood T cell repertoires in COVID-19 (dated by TCRdb to between 2020 and 2021). With regard to the full study: Samples covering the acute and convalescent phases of COVID-19 were provided by collaborators in the United States, Italy and Spain. Where available, HLA class I and class II types were obtained from metadata supplied by the sample provider rather than from assay-based typing. Deeply sampled blood TCRbeta repertoires from subjects exposed to, actively infected with, or recovered from COVID-19 were included in the dataset. The prospective study material was composed of cDNA or gDNA derived from T cells, B-cell-depleted T cells, or PBMCs. Nearly every sample came with metadata listing a de-identified subject ID, COVID-19 status, age in years and sex. The repertoires were made available in a free public database intended to serve as a resource for research on the immune response to SARS-CoV-2. Samples came from the ongoing ImmuneRACE study (first 160 participants) plus 1,254 subjects from 6 global collaborators. The study at large found these results: The quantity of clinical and demographic metadata differed by source and by participant and was supplied without curation.

The immunoSEQ Assay, a bias-controlled multiplex PCR, was used to amplify TCRbeta CDR3 regions from genomic DNA. On the authors' methods: Within the assay, amplification of reference gene primers was used to estimate how many nucleated cells each sample contained. Sequence reads were collapsed and filtered to measure the absolute abundance of every unique TCRbeta CDR3 rearrangement. For each sample, productive Simpson clonality was calculated as the square root of Simpson's diversity index across productive rearrangements. In TCRdb, the immuneACCESS table is reduced to in-frame sequences with V and J assigned. These tables do not hold every clone; where another copy was compared, an unresolved V gene accounts for under half, and the others remain unexplained. The V and J calls and clone size come from that table; D and trimming were worked out from the DNA. The sample yields 220,000 or so clones; 80% to 90% were counted once. In total, the top ten clones hold 3% to 4% of the sample.

Participants in the prospective study were aged roughly 18 to 100 years, lived in about two dozen United States geographic areas, and enrolled through a virtual design. Cohort assignment in the prospective study relied on participant-reported clinical history from a screening survey and a study questionnaire. In the prospective study, mobile phlebotomists collected whole blood, serum and a nasopharyngeal or oropharyngeal swab from each participant. Over a roughly 2-month period, participants in the prospective study had the option of providing additional blood draws and questionnaires. Before DNA extraction, prospective study blood samples were shipped either frozen or at room temperature. V is pared back by 3 bases and J by 10 bases, with 9 bases lying between the germline termini. The CDR3 numbers 11 residues from cysteine through phenylalanine. Only the CDR3 portion is preserved as DNA: 33 bases, with reading frame beginning at the first base. The CDR1 and CDR2 encoded by the germline V gene are SGHNT and YENEEA.

Of note for this clone: The target of this receptor is not known. No much larger clone exists at a distance of one base, and base qualities are not known.

Sequenced input: PBMCs or T cells enriched from blood (not recorded which). The chain employs TRBV11-3 and TRBJ1-1; D gene: possibly TRBD1, on 5 matching bases. The receptor was isolated from a woman aged 18-30 years in a cohort exposed to, infected with or recovered from COVID-19 (not recorded which). The CDR3 here reads CASSLGGVAFF. The bases are TGTGCCAGCAGCTTGGGGGGAGTAGCTTTCTTT.